The 10 T cell receptor beta chains reported below all come from one sample, sequenced in a study of blood T cells in healthy people across ages. The use of a sample-barcoded 5' primer and a J-beta primer mix characterized a second PCR of roughly 6 to 12 cycles. TCRdb reprocessed the 5' RACE reads via MiXCR and lists one record per CDR3 protein. The sample has 600,000 to 1,000,000 distinct CDR3 sequences, around a quarter seen once. This same sample was also taken into another study, of T cells of mothers and their children.

The specimen sequenced was blood. The receptors derive from a boy between 10 and 17 years old in good health.

Details on this clonotype: The junction does not match germline at one end; this may be a read error. The CDR3: CAGSLVGGGGGNEQFF. The CDR3 nucleotides read TGTGCCGGCAGCTTAGTAGGTGGCGGGGGAGGCAATGAGCAGTTCTTC. The gene calls are TRBV11-2 and TRBJ2-1; TRBD2 agrees at 7 bases. Germline V gene sequence: CDR1 SGHAT, CDR2 FQNNGV. The CDR3 consists of 16 residues.

This sequence joins TRBV6-1 and TRBJ2-3; D is perhaps TRBD1 (6 bases). This CDR3 region has 16 residues. V shed 6 bases and J shed 0 bases, with 16 bases lying between them. Looked up from germline, CDR1 is MNHNS and CDR2 is SASEGT. The CDR3 bases are TGTGCCAGCAGGAGAGGGTGGACAGCAAGCACAGATACGCAGTATTTT. This gives the protein CASRRGWTASTDTQYF.

This clonotype occurred many times. V is TRBV5-1 and J is TRBJ1-4; TRBD1 matches 8 bases. After removal of 3 bases from V and 0 bases from J, the junction contained 4 bases not matched to a gene. The CDR3 loop spans 16 amino acids. Germline values: CDR1 SGHRS, CDR2 YFSETQ. The CDR3, as DNA: TGCGCCAGCAGCTCAGGACAGGGAACAACTAATGAAAAACTGTTTTTT. Translating gives CASSSGQGTTNEKLFF.

This chain links TRBV10-3 with TRBJ2-7, with 7 bases matching TRBD1. V dropped 5 bases and J dropped 4; count of bases not matched to a gene: 5. Germline CDR1 and CDR2: ENHRY and SYGVKD. This CDR3 spans 13 amino acids. As DNA, the CDR3 is TGTGCCATCAGTAGGGACAGAAATTACGAGCAGTACTTC. It codes for CAISRDRNYEQYF.

This clonotype was seen a few times. This sequence joins TRBV4-2 and TRBJ2-6; D unclear. Trimming shortened V by 2 bases and J by 2 bases, and 7 bases separated the two germline ends. Germline V gives CDR1 LGHNA, CDR2 YNFKEQ. The CDR3 is 15 amino acids. The DNA of the CDR3 is TGTGCCAGCAGCCAAAACCTCGCTGGGGCCAACGTCCTGACTTTC. Amino acids: CASSQNLAGANVLTF.

V usage is TRBV5-1 and J usage is TRBJ1-2, with D hard to call. The V end lost 4 bases, the J end lost 9 bases, and 19 bases lay between the germline ends. This CDR3 is 14 amino acids long. Germline-derived CDR1 and CDR2 are SGHRS and YFSETQ. The CDR3 reads CASSDGPPKSRYTF. The CDR3 nucleotides are TGCGCCAGCAGCGATGGCCCCCCCAAGTCCCGCTACACCTTC.

This clonotype has a handful of counts. This chain links TRBV10-3 with TRBJ2-3, with D hard to call. V lost 1 base, J lost 2 bases, and 7 bases lay in between. This CDR3 region has 14 residues. The germline V gene encodes CDR1 ENHRY and CDR2 SYGVKD. The CDR3 region is CAISELAYTDTQYF. CDR3 DNA: TGTGCCATCAGTGAGTTAGCCTACACAGATACGCAGTATTTT.

The rearrangement joins TRBV29-1 to TRBJ2-5, with D uncertain. This CDR3 is built from 13 residues. Trimming pared 4 bases from V and 2 bases from J, leaving 11 bases between. The germline CDR1 and CDR2 sequences are SQVTM and ANQGSEA. CDR3 protein: CSVVPVQQETQYF. As DNA, the CDR3 is TGCAGCGTTGTTCCAGTACAGCAAGAGACCCAGTACTTC.

The CDR3 region is CASSLPDTASYNGHNEQFF. DNA for the CDR3: TGTGCCAGCAGTTTACCGGACACCGCGTCGTACAATGGTCACAATGAGCAGTTCTTC. The genes are TRBV27 and TRBJ2-1; perhaps TRBD1 as D (5 bases). Germline V gene data show CDR1 as MNHEY and CDR2 as SMNVEV (reference sequence). CDR3 length: 19 amino acids. V was shortened by 2 bases and J by 5 bases, with 25 bases between the two germline ends.

The table lists this clonotype with a few counts. J is TRBJ1-5 and V is TRBV20-1; D unclear. The length of the CDR3 is 14 residues. Germline V CDR1 and CDR2: DFQATT, SNEGSKA (reference sequence). Trimming removed 3 bases from V and 2 bases from J, with 11 bases in between. CDR3 sequence: CSAREGSGNQPQHF. The CDR3 region has the DNA TGCAGTGCTAGGGAGGGTTCGGGCAATCAGCCCCAGCATTTT.